The 32 T cell receptor beta chains given below trace back to one sample, sequenced in a study of cytomegalovirus exposure and HLA in healthy donors. PCR amplification relied on 60 Vbeta primers (plus 13 Jbeta primers). Libraries were prepared by immunoSEQ multiplex PCR; TCRdb keeps only in-frame clonotypes and omits some of them. This table has approximately 190,000 clones, around 85% appearing once. Sequenced input: PBMCs. The origin of the receptors is a man in his forties in good health and CMV-seropositive.

CDR3 amino acids: CAITSQGFNSPLHF. The DNA of the CDR3 is TGTGCCATAACCTCACAGGGCTTCAATTCACCCCTCCACTTT. The chain combines TRBV6-1 with TRBJ1-6; weak D call: TRBD1 (6 bases). The germline V gene encodes CDR1 MNHNS and CDR2 SASEGT. The CDR3 contains 14 residues. Deletions cut 10 bases from V and 7 bases from J, with 17 bases between.

In nucleotides, the CDR3 is TGTGCCAGCAGCTTTAACGGACTAGCGGCGTACAATGAGCAGTTCTTC. Encoded protein: CASSFNGLAAYNEQFF. This chain links TRBV7-3 with TRBJ2-1; 10 nucleotides align to TRBD2. J gave up 4 bases and V 3 bases, and 6 bases lay outside the gene matches. The germline V gene has CDR1 SGHTA and CDR2 FQGTGA. There are 16 residues in the CDR3.

This clone showed up just once. The rearrangement uses TRBV7-3 and TRBJ2-1, with 8 bases aligning to TRBD2. The CDR3 runs to 17 residues. The V gene's germline CDR1 is SGHTA and CDR2 FQGTGA. Trimming took 5 bases from V and 6 from J; bases not matched to a gene: 15. This chain's CDR3 is CASSPGGGRGASNEQFF. CDR3 nucleotide sequence: TGTGCCAGCAGCCCCGGGGGGGGGCGCGGTGCATCCAATGAGCAGTTCTTC.

J is TRBJ1-2 and V is TRBV14; D uncertain. The CDR3 has 13 amino acids. Trimming took off 4 bases at V and 4 bases at J, with 10 bases between the two ends. The germline V gene has CDR1 SGHDN and CDR2 FVKESK. The CDR3 region is CASSPGPSYGYTF. CDR3 bases: TGTGCCAGCAGCCCCGGTCCTTCCTATGGCTACACCTTC.

CDR3 nucleotides: TGTGCCAGCTCACCCTTAGAAGCCTGGAACACTGAAGCTTTCTTT. Its protein product is CASSPLEAWNTEAFF. The chain uses TRBV18 and TRBJ1-1; D remains ambiguous. Trimming took 3 bases from V and 1 from J, leaving 12 bases between them. The CDR3 sequence is 15 residues long. Germline V CDR1 and CDR2: KGHSH, LQKENI.

The chain combines TRBV9 with TRBJ2-3, with 7 bases that match TRBD1. V shed 0 bases, J shed 3 bases, and the junction held 1 base outside the gene matches. The CDR3 totals 14 residues. Germline V gene lookup returns CDR1 SGDLS and CDR2 YYNGEE. CDR3 in DNA: TGTGCCAGCAGCGTAGGACAGGGAACAGATACGCAGTATTTT. Its translation is CASSVGQGTDTQYF.

This clone occurred once. The chain combines TRBV4-1 with TRBJ1-1; perhaps TRBD1 as D (5 bases). Looked up from germline, CDR1 is MGHRA and CDR2 is YSYEKL. The CDR3 spans 13 residues. Between the trimmed V and J ends, which lost 0 bases and 11 bases, there was a span of 13 bases. The CDR3 reads CASSQEGRGDAFF. The CDR3 coding sequence is TGCGCCAGCAGCCAAGAGGGGCGGGGGGACGCTTTCTTT.

This clone occurred once. The chain combines TRBV11-3 with TRBJ2-7; maybe TRBD1 (6 bases). Trimming took off 6 bases at V and 3 bases at J, with 12 bases between the two ends. Germline values: CDR1 SGHNT, CDR2 YENEEA. This CDR3 contains 13 residues. The chain's CDR3 is CASSPGTNYEQYF. CDR3 nucleotide sequence: TGTGCCAGCAGTCCCGGGACAAACTACGAGCAGTACTTC.

This clone was recorded only once. The chain has TRBV28 and TRBJ1-1; 9 bases line up with TRBD1. The CDR3 runs 19 residues. Germline loops: CDR1 MDHEN, CDR2 SYDVKM. J was trimmed by 1 base and V by 3 bases; bases with no gene match: 15. CDR3 loop: CASSFGTGIRRSRNTEAFF. For the CDR3, the DNA is TGTGCCAGCAGTTTTGGGACAGGGATACGTCGCTCGCGGAACACTGAAGCTTTCTTT.

This clone was counted a few times. The V and J genes are TRBV6-5 and TRBJ1-2; unclear D gene. From germline, CDR1 is MNHEY and CDR2 SVGAGI. With 1 base removed from V and 8 bases from J, the gap between germline ends came to 11 bases. The CDR3 length is 13 residues. As DNA, the CDR3 is TGTGCCAGCAGTTACTTCCGGACTGGGGGCTACACCTTC. This encodes CASSYFRTGGYTF.

This clone was recorded once. The V call is TRBV28, the J call TRBJ2-1; 7 nucleotides match TRBD1. Losses at the gene ends were 2 bases for V and 2 bases for J; bases not matched to a gene: 3. In germline, CDR1 is MDHEN, CDR2 SYDVKM. The length of the CDR3 is 15 residues. CDR3 amino acids: CASSLRQGTYNEQFF. DNA for the CDR3: TGTGCCAGCAGTTTAAGACAGGGCACCTACAATGAGCAGTTCTTC.

Only a few counts were recorded for this clone. The chain links TRBV6-1 to TRBJ1-4; a possible D gene is TRBD1 (5 bases). V dropped 5 bases and J dropped 7 bases, with 11 bases sitting between them. This CDR3 contains 13 residues. The germline gives CDR1 MNHNS, CDR2 SASEGT. The DNA for the CDR3 is TGTGCCAGCAGTTCCCTTAGGGGTGAAAAACTGTTTTTT. It translates to CASSSLRGEKLFF.

This clone appeared once. This rearrangement joins TRBV7-9 to TRBJ2-1; a weak D match, TRBD2 (5 bases). The ends were cut back, 5 bases at V and 0 bases at J, with 14 bases in the middle. The CDR3 is made up of 16 amino acids. The germline V gene encodes CDR1 SEHNR and CDR2 FQNEAQ (reference sequence). DNA for the CDR3: TGTGCCAGCAGCCCCCCCTCGAGGGACTCCTACAATGAGCAGTTCTTC. It translates to CASSPPSRDSYNEQFF.

The chain carries TRBV9 and TRBJ2-3; D possibly corresponds to TRBD2 (6 bases). CDR3 size: 19 residues. Trimming took off 3 bases at V and 0 bases at J, with 23 bases between the two ends. Germline V gene sequence: CDR1 SGDLS, CDR2 YYNGEE. The CDR3 nucleotides read TGTGCCAGCAGCGCCTTGTCAGGACTCCAAGGGACTAGCACAGATACGCAGTATTTT. Protein product: CASSALSGLQGTSTDTQYF.

The J gene is TRBJ2-7, the V gene TRBV7-6, with D possibly being TRBD2 (6 bases). Germline V CDR1 and CDR2: SGHVS, FNYEAQ. The CDR3 sequence is 13 residues long. The V end was cut by 2 bases, the J end by 6 bases, with 11 bases between. This CDR3 reads CASSLSRGSEQYF. CDR3 nucleotides: TGTGCCAGCAGCTTAAGTCGGGGGAGCGAGCAGTACTTC.

This chain uses TRBV7-9 with TRBJ1-4; D may be TRBD1 (6 bases). The CDR3 loop spans 16 amino acids. V was cut by 6 bases and J by 8 bases, with 22 bases left in between. The germline V gene encodes CDR1 SEHNR and CDR2 FQNEAQ (reference sequence). The CDR3 loop reads CASSFGQSKGEEKLFF. Here the CDR3 DNA reads TGTGCCAGCAGTTTCGGACAGAGCAAAGGAGAAGAAAAACTGTTTTTT.

The chain's CDR3 is CASSIVFSGGTDTQYF. The CDR3 bases are TGTGCCAGTAGTATAGTCTTTAGCGGGGGCACAGATACGCAGTATTTT. This sequence joins TRBV19 and TRBJ2-3; 8 bases agree with TRBD2. Trimming at V came to 1 base and at J to 1 base, leaving 4 bases not matched to a gene. Looked up from germline, CDR1 is LNHDA and CDR2 is SQIVND (reference sequence). The CDR3 length is 16 residues.

The J gene is TRBJ2-2, the V gene TRBV5-1; 7 nucleotides line up with TRBD1. V lost 7 bases to trimming and J lost 6 bases; unmatched junction nucleotides: 12. The CDR3 is made up of 15 amino acids. CDR1 and CDR2 from the germline V gene are SGHRS and YFSETQ. The CDR3 loop is CASRMRQGRPGELFF. DNA for the CDR3: TGCGCCAGCCGAATGAGACAGGGACGCCCCGGGGAGCTGTTTTTT.

The rearrangement links TRBV28 to TRBJ2-7; no clear D. Per germline, CDR1 MDHEN and CDR2 SYDVKM. CDR3 length equals 12 residues. The V end was cut by 4 bases, the J end by 3 bases, with 7 bases between. In nucleotides, the CDR3 is TGTGCCAGCAGTTCAACATACTACGAGCAGTACTTC. Translating it yields CASSSTYYEQYF.

This CDR3 reads CASSPGTVNTGELFF. The DNA for the CDR3 is TGTGCCAGCAGCCCCGGGACAGTGAACACCGGGGAGCTGTTTTTT. V is TRBV7-8 and J is TRBJ2-2; TRBD1 matches at 7 bases. There are 15 residues in the CDR3. V lost 5 bases, J lost 1 base, and 4 bases stayed unmatched. Per the germline V gene, CDR1 is SGHVS and CDR2 is FQNEAQ.

The rearrangement joins TRBV4-3 to TRBJ2-5; D might be TRBD2 (6 bases). V was trimmed by 4 bases and J by 5 bases, leaving 14 bases between them. Germline V gene lookup returns CDR1 LGHNA and CDR2 YSLEER. CDR3 length equals 14 residues. CDR3 bases: TGCGCCAGCAGCCCTGGACTAATCGGGGAGACCCAGTACTTC. It encodes CASSPGLIGETQYF.

This clone was recorded a few times. An end of the junction does not agree with germline; a read error may underlie this. The CDR3 region has the DNA TGTGCTAGCAGCTCGCGGCAAAACACCGGGGAGCTGTTTTTT. It is translated as CASSSRQNTGELFF. The V and J genes are TRBV7-7 and TRBJ2-2; D is unclear. Germline loops: CDR1 SSHAT, CDR2 FNYEAQ (reference sequence). The CDR3 loop spans 14 amino acids. The variable domain in full, completed from reference TRBV7-7 and TRBJ2-2, reads GAGVSQSPRYKVTKRGQDVTLRCDPISSHATLYWYQQALGQGPEFLTYFNYEAQPDKSGLPSDRFSAERPEGSISTLTIQRTEQRDSAMYRCASSSRQNTGELFFGEGSRLTVL.

The chain couples TRBV6-1 to TRBJ1-3, with D possibly TRBD1 on 5 matching bases. Germline V gives CDR1 MNHNS, CDR2 SASEGT. V was clipped by 9 bases and J by 7 bases, with 16 bases between them. CDR3 length: 13 amino acids. The CDR3 sequence is CASTGVGANTIYF. The CDR3 DNA is TGTGCCAGTACGGGAGTTGGGGCCAACACCATATATTTT.

V gene TRBV7-2 combines with J gene TRBJ2-7; weak D call: TRBD1 (6 bases). CDR1 is SGHTA, CDR2 FQGNSA, per germline. The germline V and J ends were trimmed by 3 bases and 1 base, with 10 bases remaining between them. The CDR3 covers 14 residues. The CDR3: CASSLWTESYEQYF. The CDR3 DNA is TGTGCCAGCAGCTTGTGGACAGAATCCTACGAGCAGTACTTC.

The chain has TRBV7-2 and TRBJ2-1; the D gene is possibly TRBD2 (7 bases). The CDR3 covers 14 residues. From germline, CDR1 is SGHTA and CDR2 FQGNSA. V was shortened by 1 base and J by 9 bases, with 13 bases between the two germline ends. This CDR3 is CASSLVGGRSEQFF. The CDR3 DNA reads as TGTGCCAGCAGCTTAGTGGGGGGGCGGAGTGAGCAGTTCTTC.

The gene calls are TRBV29-1 and TRBJ2-2, with 7 bases identical to TRBD2. Germline V lookup: CDR1 SQVTM, CDR2 ANQGSEA. The trim removed 6 bases at V and 8 bases at J, leaving 9 bases unmatched. This CDR3 is built from 13 residues. CDR3 sequence reads: CSVPAGDRGELFF. In nucleotides, the CDR3 is TGCAGCGTCCCGGCGGGGGATCGAGGGGAGCTGTTTTTT.

The chain couples TRBV5-4 to TRBJ2-3; D is undetermined. V was clipped by 4 bases and J by 4 bases, with 10 bases between them. Germline CDR1 and CDR2: SGHNT and YYREEE (reference sequence). The CDR3 loop spans 13 amino acids. CDR3 region: CASSPGLSDTQYF. The CDR3 DNA reads as TGTGCCAGCAGCCCAGGTTTATCAGATACGCAGTATTTT.

V usage is TRBV5-1 and J usage is TRBJ2-1, with TRBD1 matching 8 bases. Germline V lookup: CDR1 SGHRS, CDR2 YFSETQ. The J segment lost 2 bases and the V segment lost 4 bases, leaving 5 bases of the junction unmatched. The CDR3 consists of 15 residues. CDR3 sequence: CASSPGQGPYNEQFF. Here the CDR3 DNA reads TGCGCCAGCAGCCCAGGACAGGGACCCTACAATGAGCAGTTCTTC.

This clone was detected only a few times. This chain connects TRBV7-9 to TRBJ1-3; unclear D gene. Trimming left V 7 bases short and J 1 base short, with 17 bases between. Germline CDR1 reads SEHNR; CDR2 reads FQNEAQ (reference sequence). The CDR3 contains 16 residues. CDR3 DNA sequence: TGTGCCAGCATACGTGTCGGCGAGAGGTCTGGAAACACCATATATTTT. It specifies CASIRVGERSGNTIYF.

In its sample, this clone was seen once. This chain links TRBV27 with TRBJ2-3, with 7 positions matching TRBD2. The CDR3 covers 13 residues. CDR1 is MNHEY, CDR2 SMNVEV, per germline (reference sequence). The junction had 5 bases not matched to a gene; V was cut back by 6 bases and J by 5 bases. The CDR3 here is CASRWDYQDTQYF. The CDR3 region has the DNA TGTGCCAGCAGGTGGGACTACCAAGATACGCAGTATTTT.

This chain uses TRBV18 with TRBJ1-3; D may be TRBD1 (5 bases). The CDR3 totals 15 residues. Germline lookup yields CDR1 KGHSH and CDR2 LQKENI. Trimming cost V 3 bases and J 4 bases, with 13 bases left between them. CDR3 bases: TGTGCCAGCTCACCGCCTCAGGGTTACGGAAACACCATATATTTT. It is translated as CASSPPQGYGNTIYF.

The chain combines TRBV25-1 with TRBJ2-5, with D perhaps matching TRBD1 (6 bases). The closer fit of TRBJ2-7 to the DNA end suggests the J call may be wrong. Germline V gives CDR1 MGHDK, CDR2 SYGVNS. The CDR3 sequence is 15 residues long. The CDR3: CASSEWKQGLHEQYF. The CDR3 DNA sequence: TGTGCCAGCAGTGAATGGAAACAGGGCCTCCACGAGCAGTACTTC.